Listed below are T cell receptor beta chains from one sample, sequenced in a study of CD8 T cells in seronegative destructive rheumatoid arthritis. Generated by immunoSEQ multiplex PCR, the TCRdb table keeps only in-frame clones and is missing some. The data contain thousands of clones, just over 70% of them singletons. The sequencing sample was made of CD8+ T cells from blood. The receptors derive from a woman between 50 and 70 years old with seronegative destructive rheumatoid arthritis. Both conserved end residues are part of each CDR3.

v_call,cdr3_length,j_call,cdr3_aa
TRBV4-1,16,TRBJ2-1,CASSQVLAGDHNEQFF
TRBV6-5,14,TRBJ2-3,CASALGTRADTQYF
TRBV7-8,14,TRBJ1-1,CASSSSSRGTEAFF
TRBV5-1,14,TRBJ2-1,CASSIGQVNNEQFF
TRBV6-5,16,TRBJ2-5,CASSYTIGTDQETQYF
TRBV9,12,TRBJ2-1,CASSQGGHEQFF
TRBV10-3,14,TRBJ2-7,CAIRGQGGSYEQYF
TRBV9,14,TRBJ2-5,CASSPRTDQETQYF
TRBV6-5,14,TRBJ1-2,CASTLGSQNYGYTF
TRBV6-5,14,TRBJ1-5,CASSYGGWNQPQHF
TRBV7-9,12,TRBJ1-1,CASSIRSTEAFF
TRBV4-1,13,TRBJ1-2,CASSQERTGGYTF
TRBV10-3,14,TRBJ2-7,CATDSGGAFDEQYF
TRBV6-1,14,TRBJ2-7,CASNRLHLSYEQYF
TRBV27,13,TRBJ1-4,CASSLGTGEKLFF
TRBV19,16,TRBJ1-5,CASSIVAGGRGQPQHF
TRBV7-6,15,TRBJ1-1,CASSLAAGEGTEAFF
TRBV27,16,TRBJ1-1,CASSLLTGIMNTEAFF
TRBV11-2,14,TRBJ2-7,CASSLGGSTYEQYF
TRBV15,18,TRBJ2-3,CATSRDTPTAPSTDTQYF
TRBV9,14,TRBJ2-5,CASSVEGSWETQYF
TRBV19,12,TRBJ2-7,CASSKGGDEQYF